Given below is one TCR beta chain in context. Its antigen is undetermined. The entry originates in a study of T cells in Graves' hyperthyroidism and ophthalmopathy. The wider study: Staff took peripheral blood when the initial diagnosis was made, before any treatment began.

Each patient was aged 18 to 65 and had newly diagnosed hyperthyroidism of under 2 months' duration. TCR beta CDR3 regions were amplified from RNA transcripts. The HTBI set primed first-round TCR CDR3 RT-PCR. MiXCR, applied by TCRdb to the multiplex PCR reads, yields one record per CDR3 protein. This table has approximately 430,000 distinct CDR3 sequences, more than 15% appearing once. The CDR3 is made up of 17 amino acids. The V segment lost 5 bases and the J segment 5 bases; nucleotides outside the gene matches: 12. Germline CDR1 reads SGHDN; CDR2 reads FVKESK. Study outcomes and limitations: Most thyroid clonotypes expanded above 0.001 were also detected in blood.

The chain combines TRBV14 with TRBJ1-1, with 12 bases that match TRBD1. The source of this sequence is a woman aged 18-30 years with Graves' hyperthyroidism. Source material: blood. CDR3 loop: CASSKGWDRGPGTEAFF. CDR3 nucleotide sequence: TGTGCCAGCAGCAAGGGCTGGGACAGGGGGCCAGGTACTGAAGCTTTCTTT. Combining the CDR3 with reference TRBV14 and TRBJ1-1 gives the whole variable domain EAGVTQFPSHSVIEKGQTVTLRCDPISGHDNLYWYRRVMGKEIKFLLHFVKESKQDESGMPNNRFLAERTGGTYSTLKVQPAELEDSGVYFCASSKGWDRGPGTEAFFGQGTRLTVV.